This entry is about one T cell receptor beta chain. Selected positively for CCR7 and CD45RO-negative, naive CD8 cells excluded terminally differentiated effector memory CD45RA+ cells. The sample originates from a study of shared clonotypes between healthy human individuals. Study information: Every donor yielded three CD4 naive, three CD4 memory, two CD8 naive and one CD8 memory plate.

With 2 bases clipped from V and 5 bases from J, the junction kept 11 bases outside the gene matches. Germline V gene sequence: CDR1 MNHNS, CDR2 SASEGT. The CDR3 consists of 16 residues. Clones were read by immunoSEQ multiplex PCR, and TCRdb kept only the in-frame ones, dropping some. Altogether some 1,900,000 clones are present, about 95% being singletons, with the ten largest covering 0.95% to 1.5%. Sequences were obtained from naive CD8+ T cells sorted from blood. This receptor was obtained from a man younger than 35 in good health. The chain combines TRBV6-1 with TRBJ1-1; 7 bases align to TRBD1. DNA of the CDR3: TGTGCCAGCAGTGAATACCCCCCGACAGGGTGGACTGAAGCTTTCTTT. Protein product: CASSEYPPTGWTEAFF.